The rows below give T cell receptor beta chains drawn from one sample of a study of cytomegalovirus exposure and HLA in healthy donors. Here immunoSEQ multiplex PCR was the method, and the copy in TCRdb shows in-frame clones only, minus some. The sample includes 90,000 to 100,000 clones, 82% of them seen just once. The specimen was PBMCs. The receptor source for this set is a man aged 50 or older in good health and CMV-seronegative. CDR3s include the opening cysteine and the closing phenylalanine or tryptophan. D genes are given only for firm matches. The size entry is marked missing in some rows and otherwise reads once, few, many or a size class.

>-|-|TRBJ2-1|TRBV11-2
CASSLGLGNEQFF
TGTGCCAGCAGCTTGGGGCTGGGGAATGAGCAGTTCTTC
>-|-|TRBJ1-2|TRBV6-1
CASSVVGAYTF
TGTGCCAGCAGTGTCGTAGGGGCCTACACCTTC
>TRBD1|-|TRBJ2-7|TRBV7-6
CASSWGQNYEQYF
TGTGCCAGCAGCTGGGGACAGAACTACGAGCAGTACTTC
>TRBD1|few|TRBJ2-1|TRBV10-1
CASGTEYNEQFF
TGCGCCAGCGGGACAGAATACAATGAGCAGTTCTTC
>-|-|TRBJ1-3|TRBV29-1
CSVTRDSNTIYF
TGCAGCGTTACCAGGGATAGCAACACCATATATTTT
>-|-|TRBJ1-2|TRBV19
CASRNTGFQSGYTF
TGTGCCAGTAGAAACACAGGGTTCCAGAGTGGCTACACCTTC
>-|-|TRBJ2-1|TRBV7-3
CASSETGSYNEQFF
TGTGCCAGCAGCGAAACCGGGTCCTACAATGAGCAGTTCTTC
>TRBD1|-|TRBJ1-2|TRBV7-3
CASSSTGGYGYTF
TGTGCCAGCAGCTCAACAGGGGGCTATGGCTACACCTTC
>TRBD1|-|TRBJ1-2|TRBV5-1
CASSLGDSPSYTF
TGCGCCAGCAGCTTGGGGGACAGTCCAAGCTACACCTTC
>TRBD1|once|TRBJ1-4|TRBV2
CASSGPPGQAATNEKLFF
TGTGCCAGCAGTGGGCCCCCGGGACAGGCGGCGACTAATGAAAAACTGTTTTTT
>TRBD1|-|TRBJ2-5|TRBV4-1
CASSQDGTGLEYF
TGCGCCAGCAGCCAAGACGGGACAGGCCTGGAGTACTTC
>-|-|TRBJ2-1|TRBV7-8
CASSLAGGDEQFF
TGTGCCAGCAGCTTAGCTGGGGGCGATGAGCAGTTCTTC
>-|-|TRBJ2-5|TRBV9
CASSVGVYQETQYF
TGTGCCAGCAGCGTAGGCGTCTACCAAGAGACCCAGTACTTC
>-|-|TRBJ1-2|TRBV5-6
CASSLRGYGYTF
TGTGCCAGCAGCTTGAGAGGCTATGGCTACACCTTC
>-|-|TRBJ1-3|TRBV5-8
CASSLWGPSSGNTIYF
TGTGCCAGCAGCTTGTGGGGCCCCAGCTCTGGAAACACCATATATTTT
>-|-|TRBJ1-2|TRBV5-4
CASRGTQGIYGYTF
TGTGCCAGCAGAGGCACTCAGGGGATCTATGGCTACACCTTC
>-|-|TRBJ2-1|TRBV25-1
CASSFGGNEQFF
TGTGCCAGCAGTTTCGGGGGCAATGAGCAGTTCTTC
>TRBD2|-|TRBJ2-2|TRBV5-4
CASSRPASGERGELFF
TGTGCCAGCAGCCGACCTGCTAGCGGGGAAAGGGGGGAGCTGTTTTTT
>TRBD1|-|TRBJ2-3|TRBV7-9
CASSLIAGTGGTSGTQYF
TGTGCCAGCAGCTTAATCGCGGGGACAGGGGGCACCAGCGGTACGCAGTATTTT
>TRBD1|-|TRBJ2-7|TRBV27
CASSPGTGQGASDDEQYF
TGTGCCAGCAGTCCGGGTACGGGACAGGGGGCAAGTGACGACGAGCAGTACTTC
>TRBD2|-|TRBJ2-7|TRBV30
CAWSPGLAGYEQYF
TGTGCCTGGAGCCCGGGACTAGCGGGCTACGAGCAGTACTTC
>TRBD1|-|TRBJ1-2|TRBV7-2
CASSPGTEYGYTF
TGTGCCAGCAGCCCAGGGACAGAATATGGCTACACCTTC
>-|-|TRBJ1-3|TRBV2
CASSVPSGELSGNTIYF
TGTGCCAGCAGTGTGCCCTCGGGGGAGCTCTCTGGAAACACCATATATTTT
>TRBD2|-|TRBJ2-7|TRBV28
CASRPKGTSGSFEQYF
TGTGCCAGCAGACCTAAGGGGACTAGCGGAAGTTTCGAGCAGTACTTC
>-|-|TRBJ2-3|TRBV28
CASSLRTGSTDTQYF
TGTGCCAGCAGTCTGAGGACTGGAAGCACAGATACGCAGTATTTT
>-|-|TRBJ1-5|TRBV18
CASSPLMGQDQPQHF
TGTGCCAGCTCACCTTTAATGGGGCAGGATCAGCCCCAGCATTTT
>TRBD2|once|TRBJ2-3|TRBV5-1
CASRPWGLAGGGATDTQYF
TGCGCCAGCAGACCATGGGGGCTAGCGGGAGGAGGGGCCACAGATACGCAGTATTTT
>-|-|TRBJ2-5|TRBV6-5
CASTLPGSETQYF
TGTGCCAGCACCTTACCAGGGTCAGAGACCCAGTACTTC
>-|-|TRBJ2-7|TRBV15
CATSTGLYEQYF
TGTGCCACCAGCACAGGGCTCTACGAGCAGTACTTC
>-|-|TRBJ2-1|TRBV29-1
CSTARADYNEQFF
TGCAGCACCGCCAGGGCTGATTACAATGAGCAGTTCTTC
>-|few|TRBJ1-1|TRBV6-6
CASRTEKVAFF
TGTGCCAGCAGGACTGAAAAGGTAGCTTTCTTT
>TRBD2|medium-sized|TRBJ2-7|TRBV28
CASRTEAGPYEQYF
TGTGCCAGCAGGACCGAAGCGGGACCCTACGAGCAGTACTTC
>-|-|TRBJ1-1|TRBV28
CASIERGRIEAFF
TGTGCCAGCATCGAGCGGGGACGGATTGAAGCTTTCTTT
>-|few|TRBJ2-6|TRBV6-1
CASSERVEGANVLTF
TGTGCCAGCAGTGAAAGAGTGGAGGGGGCCAACGTCCTGACTTTC
>-|-|TRBJ1-5|TRBV2
CASNRDTNQPQHF
TGTGCCAGCAACCGGGACACCAATCAGCCCCAGCATTTT
>-|-|TRBJ2-7|TRBV6-6
CASSILVSEQYF
TGTGCCAGCAGTATTCTAGTTTCCGAGCAGTACTTC
>TRBD2|few|TRBJ2-7|TRBV7-9
CASSTEGGGAEQYF
TGTGCCAGCAGCACCGAGGGCGGGGGGGCTGAGCAGTACTTC
>-|once|TRBJ1-1|TRBV18
CASSPNMNTEAFF
TGTGCCAGCTCACCTAATATGAACACTGAAGCTTTCTTT
>-|-|TRBJ2-1|TRBV10-3
CAIRADSGNNEQFF
TGTGCCATCAGGGCCGACAGTGGGAACAATGAGCAGTTCTTC
>-|once|TRBJ1-4|TRBV2
CASSKGAETNEKLFF
TGTGCCAGCAGCAAAGGGGCTGAGACTAATGAAAAACTGTTTTTT
>-|-|TRBJ1-2|TRBV6-5
CASSLRRGAGGYTF
TGTGCCAGCAGCCTAAGGCGGGGGGCAGGCGGCTACACCTTC
>TRBD1|-|TRBJ2-5|TRBV7-3
CASSLSRDRAETQYF
TGTGCCAGCAGCTTATCCCGGGACAGGGCGGAGACCCAGTACTTC
>-|once|TRBJ2-5|TRBV29-1
CSVVEGQETQYF
TGCAGCGTTGTGGAGGGCCAAGAGACCCAGTACTTC
>-|-|TRBJ1-2|TRBV9
CASSPRGGDSYTF
TGTGCCAGCAGCCCCCGCGGGGGGGACAGCTACACCTTC
>-|-|TRBJ1-6|TRBV5-1
CASSLGQYNSPLHF
TGCGCCAGCAGCTTAGGACAGTATAATTCACCCCTCCACTTT